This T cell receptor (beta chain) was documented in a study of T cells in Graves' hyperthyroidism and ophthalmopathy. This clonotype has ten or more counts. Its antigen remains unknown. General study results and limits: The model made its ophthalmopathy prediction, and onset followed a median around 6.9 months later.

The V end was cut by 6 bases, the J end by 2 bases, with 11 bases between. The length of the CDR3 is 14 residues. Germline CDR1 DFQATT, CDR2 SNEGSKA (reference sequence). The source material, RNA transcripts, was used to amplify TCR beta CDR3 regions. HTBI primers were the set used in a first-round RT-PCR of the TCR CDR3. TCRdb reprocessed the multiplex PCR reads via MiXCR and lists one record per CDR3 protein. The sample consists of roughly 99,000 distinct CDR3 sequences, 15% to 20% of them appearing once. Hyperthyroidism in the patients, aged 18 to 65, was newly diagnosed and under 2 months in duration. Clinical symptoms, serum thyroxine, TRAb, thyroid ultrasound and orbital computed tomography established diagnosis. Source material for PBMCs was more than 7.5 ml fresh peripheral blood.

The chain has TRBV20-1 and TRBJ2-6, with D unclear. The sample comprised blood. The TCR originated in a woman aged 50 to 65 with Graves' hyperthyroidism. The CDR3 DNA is TGCAGTGCGGCATCAATAGCTGGGGCCAACGTCCTGACTTTC. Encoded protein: CSAASIAGANVLTF.